This record covers a single T cell receptor (beta chain). There is no known antigen for this receptor. Per-base quality was not reported, and no clone a single base away is much larger than it. The cohort comprised around 690 healthy bone marrow donors. Cohort members were all nominally healthy when sampled, although unrecorded immune exposures were likely present. The donor tested CMV seronegative, placing the donor among the 352 seronegative members of the cohort. A peripheral blood sample was collected from each donor, and TCR beta sequencing was performed on peripheral blood mononuclear cells. Genomic DNA extraction from the blood cell samples was performed with the Qiagen DNeasy Blood Extraction Kit. These data are taken from a study of cytomegalovirus exposure and HLA in healthy donors (dated 2017 in TCRdb). In the study overall: An earlier analysis of more than 550 of the donors reported about 280 Gb of sequence data and 95 million to 120 million unique TCR beta sequences obtained from about 200 million T cells. An early release that covered more than 550 HLA-typed donors contained approximately 300 gigabases of sequencing data and approximately 85 million unique TCR sequences. Of the approximately 400 genotyped donors, 80% to 90% were placed in the genetic ancestry cluster associated with self-reported Caucasian donors. The aim of the study was to test whether cataloging public T cell receptors could identify signatures of past pathogen exposure. The study profiled the T cell repertoires of fewer than 850 subjects by immunosequencing and related them to cytomegalovirus serostatus. Besides the first cohort of approximately 710 subjects, a separate validation cohort made up of some 110 different subjects was used. To predict cytomegalovirus infection status, the study combined high-throughput TCR immunosequencing, statistical association of individual TCRs with disease status, and machine learning. A later analysis re-examined previously published TCR beta repertoires from 500 to 700 donors and added high-resolution HLA genotyping to investigate patterns of TCR occurrence. Rather than using new phenotypic data, the later analysis identified candidate immune exposures from TCR beta sequences and from how often those sequences occurred across donors. In an earlier analysis of about 590 of the donors, high-throughput TCR beta sequencing was used to judge whether each TCR beta V gene segment behaved as functional or pseudogenic. Donor age, sex, ethnicity and CMV serostatus were compiled alongside the repertoire data. A later genetic analysis used genome-wide SNP genotypes for about three fifths of the 666 donors, treating that subset as a discovery cohort. All discovery cohort repertoires had been generated using a single sequencing platform. Both class I and class II loci were covered by HLA typing, at four-digit resolution. Typing coverage varied by locus: roughly 620-640 donors for A, B, C, DRB1 and DQB1; roughly 520 for DQA1; more than 600 for DPA1; about 450 for DPB1. Roughly 5 DR-DQ haplotypes were treated as single units for association and clustering because of strong linkage in the cohort. Among a few hundred genotyped donors of the cohort, an average of roughly 240,000 unique TCR beta nucleotide sequences were sequenced per donor, around 20% of them non-productive.

Beyond this particular receptor, the publication reports: Assigning TCR associations to individual alleles was difficult when HLA alleles, especially DR and DQ, strongly co-occurred. In an earlier analysis of some 540 of the donors, most TCR beta V segments appeared in productive rearrangements about 87% or about 30% of the time, broadly matching IMGT annotations. The study listed 150 to 200 TCR beta chains as associated with cytomegalovirus. Cytomegalovirus status was reported to be diagnosed by the classifier with high specificity and sensitivity in both the original and validation cohorts. Because HLA typing was missing for some donors at each locus, association tests included only the typed subset. A later analysis found that HLA-associated TCR beta chains were more clonally expanded and had lower generation probabilities than equally common non-associated chains. A further reported finding was that TCR beta sequences accurately predicted the HLA-A and HLA-B alleles for most subjects in the first cohort. According to a later genetic analysis, donors in an Asian-associated ancestry cluster had fewer N-insertions in productive TCRs than the approximately 650-donor mean. A group of highly shared sequence variants was considered likely to be a technical artifact of the sequencing pipeline. According to a later analysis, TCR association rates differed among HLA loci, with DRB1 alleles showing the most associated TCRs and HLA-C alleles showing the fewest. Most CMV-associated TCR beta chains appeared to be HLA-restricted in a later analysis, and the HLA associations seemed to be driven largely by CMV exposure. V-gene and J-gene trimming of TCR beta chains was associated with a missense DCLRE1C variant in a later genetic analysis, and the association was replicated in an independent cohort. It was suggested by the authors that the approach could potentially be generalized to other disease states and immunological phenotypes. A few of the identified cytomegalovirus-associated TCR beta chains were confirmed in vitro to be specific for cytomegalovirus antigens. The earlier analysis of about 600 of the donors excluded 15 to 20 rarely observed V segments, including chromosome 9 orphons, because counts were too low. Immune exposure information for the cohort was limited to CMV serostatus. A later analysis reported that several top co-occurrence clusters appeared linked to parvovirus B19, influenza, CMV and Epstein-Barr virus. The presence/absence analyses assumed that sequencing depth was roughly uniform across donors, and that assumption may not be true. Specific HLA alleles were associated with 15,000 to 20,000 TCR beta sequences at a false discovery rate of 0.05 in a later analysis. Most TCR sequences were seen in very few donors, while some public TCRs were found in many individuals. Linkage disequilibrium might explain the correlated functional status among segregating V segments, but an unknown experimental factor could not be excluded. Because the 87-base-pair reads could not distinguish some IMGT-functional V segments, including TRBV6-2 and TRBV6-3, those segments were excluded. Only TCR beta chains were sequenced in this cohort, and the absence of alpha or paired-chain data limited detectable features.

Preparation of the library involved the immunoSEQ multiplex PCR assay. A mixture of 60 forward primers for TCR Vbeta segments and 13 reverse primers for TCR Jbeta segments was used in the multiplex PCR. Amplification of the CDR3 region of rearranged TCR beta genes was performed with a multiplex PCR assay on genomic DNA. The amplified TCR beta libraries were sequenced on the Illumina HiSeq System as 87-base-pair reads. The source study handled its data this way. A later analysis tallied around 80 million unique TCR beta chains across the roughly 610 repertoires, and some 12 million of those chains were shared by two or more donors. A nearest-neighbor algorithm error-corrected the raw reads and collapsed the reads into unique sequences, merging closely related sequences to remove PCR and sequencing errors. To assign V, D and J gene segments, CDR3 sequences were aligned to IMGT reference sequences. For a sequence to be retained, a match of at least six nucleotides to both a V gene segment and a J gene segment was required. A rearrangement counted as productive if the CDR3 had no stop codons and remained in frame with V and J, and every other rearrangement counted as non-productive. CDR3 was defined according to IMGT convention as the region running from the second conserved V-encoded cysteine to the conserved J-encoded phenylalanine. The earlier analysis of some 540 of the donors excluded any sequence lacking an unambiguous match to a single V gene segment. An earlier analysis of approximately 590 of the donors called V segments functional above 56.7% productive rearrangements and segregating when the between-donor standard deviation exceeded 5%. To diagnose cytomegalovirus status from the catalog of TCR beta chain sequences, a statistical classification framework was built. A later analysis assigned V and J genes by comparing TCR nucleotide sequences with IMGT/GENE-DB human TR gene sequences. The TCRdist pipeline was used in a later analysis to assign CDR3 sequences and most-parsimonious VDJ recombination scenarios. In a later analysis, each TCR beta chain was defined by its CDR3 amino acid sequence together with its V-gene family, and reads without a unique V-gene family were excluded. In a later analysis, several hundred highly shared, low-generation-probability nucleotide sequences were removed to address suspected cross-contamination and a sequencing artifact. For each public chain, a later analysis derived a clonal expansion index from normalized ranks of inferred template counts within each repertoire. A later analysis computed generation probabilities with a VDJ recombination model fitted to out-of-frame rearrangements, and checked the results against IGoR. In a later analysis, hypergeometric tests were used to score TCR-TCR, TCR-HLA and TCR-CMV co-occurrence, with a repertoire-size bias correction applied to TCR pairs. In a later analysis, false discovery rates were estimated by permuting HLA or CMV assignments 20 times. In a later analysis, co-occurring TCRs were grouped using DBSCAN, and TCRdist sequence similarity was added for clustering within HLA-allele-positive subsets. Repertoires with fewer than 30,000 or more than 120,000 public chains, plus five repertoires with anomalous nucleotide sharing, were excluded from co-occurrence clustering. TCRdb carries this immuneACCESS record with in-frame sequences only. Its versions omit some clonotypes, under half of them owing to an unresolved V gene in the studies checked, with the rest unexplained. V, J and clone size are those of that table, while D and trimming were read from the DNA. In this sample the table shows 150,000 or so clones, 60% to 85% of which occur a single time. The top ten clones comprise around 0.71% of the sample.

Trimming leaves V shorter by 4 bases and J shorter by 4 bases, with the junction holding 1 base beyond the gene matches. The CDR3, from cysteine to phenylalanine, totals 14 residues. Only the CDR3 part of the read is kept: 42 bases, read in frame from the first base. CDR1 and CDR2, looked up from the germline V gene, are SGHRS and YFSETQ. This sequence originates from a female donor in good health and CMV-seronegative. Sample: PBMCs. The rearrangement combines TRBV5-1 with TRBJ2-6, and 8 junctional nucleotides match TRBD2. CDR3 protein: CASSREGGANVLTF. The DNA sequence reads TGCGCCAGCAGCCGGGAGGGAGGGGCCAACGTCCTGACTTTC. The variable domain in full, with residues beyond the CDR3 obtained from the reference TRBV5-1 and TRBJ2-6 genes, is KAGVTQTPRYLIKTRGQQVTLSCSPISGHRSVSWYQQTPGQGLQFLFEYFSETQRNKGNFPGRFSGRQFSNSRSEMNVSTLELGDSALYLCASSREGGANVLTFGAGSRLTVL.